Listed here are 20 T cell receptor beta chains from one sample, sequenced in a study of blood T cell repertoires in COVID-19. The data were produced by immunoSEQ multiplex PCR, yet TCRdb's version contains in-frame clones alone and is incomplete. Here the sample spans 160,000 or so clones, over 70% being singletons. Sequencing used PBMCs or T cells enriched from blood (not recorded which). The receptors shown here come from a woman in her thirties or forties with acute COVID-19.

This chain links TRBV5-1 with TRBJ2-1; TRBD2 matches at 9 bases. This CDR3 has 14 amino acids. CDR1 SGHRS and CDR2 YFSETQ come from the germline V gene. V shed 5 bases and J 9 bases; nucleotides not matched to a gene: 9. The CDR3 loop is CASRGFSGSIEQFF. The CDR3 DNA is TGCGCCAGCAGAGGGTTTAGCGGGAGTATTGAGCAGTTCTTC.

The rearrangement uses TRBV19 and TRBJ2-1, with D possibly matching TRBD2 (6 bases). Germline CDR1 is LNHDA and CDR2 is SQIVND (reference sequence). The CDR3 runs 13 residues. V was pared by 4 bases and J by 4 bases, with 8 bases between. In nucleotides, the CDR3 is TGTGCCAGTAGTAACGGACTATACAATGAGCAGTTCTTC. This gives the protein CASSNGLYNEQFF. The whole variable domain, filled in from reference TRBV19 and TRBJ2-1, reads DGGITQSPKYLFRKEGQNVTLSCEQNLNHDAMYWYRQDPGQGLRLIYYSQIVNDFQKGDIAEGYSVSREKKESFPLTVTSAQKNPTAFYLCASSNGLYNEQFFGPGTRLTVL.

This chain connects TRBV12-3 or TRBV12-4 to TRBJ2-2; D perhaps matches TRBD2 (5 bases). V lost 6 bases and J 5 bases, leaving 10 bases between the germline ends. The CDR3 contains 13 residues. The CDR3 bases are TGTGCCAGCAGGCGGACTGCAACCGGGGAGCTGTTTTTT. Translating gives CASRRTATGELFF.

The V gene is TRBV7-8, the J gene TRBJ1-2; D is unclear. V lost 1 base and J 4 bases, leaving 10 bases between the germline ends. There are 14 residues in the CDR3. Looked up from germline, CDR1 is SGHVS and CDR2 is FQNEAQ. The CDR3 DNA sequence: TGTGCCAGCAGCTTAGGGAGCGCTTCCTATGGCTACACCTTC. Its protein product is CASSLGSASYGYTF.

This sequence joins TRBV29-1 and TRBJ2-3, with no clear D. In germline, CDR1 is SQVTM, CDR2 ANQGSEA. This CDR3 region has 14 residues. V lost 0 bases and J 5 bases, leaving 12 bases between the germline ends. The CDR3 loop reads CSVEDLESRDTQYF. The CDR3 bases are TGCAGCGTTGAAGATCTGGAGTCCCGAGATACGCAGTATTTT.

The chain employs TRBV6-5 and TRBJ1-1; perhaps TRBD1 as D (5 bases). This CDR3 contains 15 residues. From germline, CDR1 is MNHEY and CDR2 SVGAGI. V lost 6 bases to trimming and J lost 1 base, with 15 bases between them. CDR3 sequence reads: CASSYGTLTNTEAFF. The CDR3 DNA reads TGTGCCAGCAGCTATGGGACTCTTACGAACACTGAAGCTTTCTTT.

This clone was picked up a small number of times. The chain employs TRBV5-5 and TRBJ2-5, with TRBD2 matching over 8 bases. In germline, CDR1 is SGHKS, CDR2 YYEKEE (reference sequence). CDR3 length: 14 amino acids. V was clipped by 2 bases and J by 2 bases; unmatched bases: 2. The CDR3 spells CASSFTSGQETQYF. CDR3 nucleotide sequence: TGTGCCAGCAGCTTCACTAGCGGACAAGAGACCCAGTACTTC.

The V and J genes are TRBV10-3 and TRBJ1-1; 9 bases are shared with TRBD1. The CDR3 has 15 amino acids. V shed 6 bases and J 6 bases; nucleotides not matched to a gene: 11. Germline V gene lookup returns CDR1 ENHRY and CDR2 SYGVKD. The CDR3 sequence: CAIRQTGQGPAEAFF. The CDR3 nucleotides read TGTGCCATCAGGCAAACCGGACAGGGGCCTGCTGAAGCTTTCTTT.

This clone was seen only once. The rearrangement links TRBV27 to TRBJ2-2; possible D gene TRBD1, 6 bases. The length of the CDR3 is 15 residues. Per germline, CDR1 MNHEY and CDR2 SMNVEV (reference sequence). V was pared by 6 bases and J by 6 bases, with 17 bases between. The CDR3 DNA reads TGTGCCAGCAGGCCCGTACAGGGTATCCCCGGGGAGCTGTTTTTT. Its translation: CASRPVQGIPGELFF.

V is TRBV5-1 and J is TRBJ2-1, with 9 positions matching TRBD1. With 1 base clipped from V and 7 bases from J, the junction kept 6 bases outside the gene matches. This CDR3 has 15 amino acids. The germline V gene encodes CDR1 SGHRS and CDR2 YFSETQ. CDR3 amino acids: CASSLQDRGSNEQFF. The CDR3 DNA reads TGCGCCAGCAGCTTGCAGGACAGGGGTAGTAATGAGCAGTTCTTC.

This clone has a single count. This sequence joins TRBV16 and TRBJ2-1; 13 positions match TRBD2. The germline V gene encodes CDR1 KGHSY and CDR2 FQNENV. The V segment lost 4 bases and the J segment 13 bases; nucleotides outside the gene matches: 19. The CDR3 has 18 residues. The CDR3 loop reads CASSRRVLAGGPVVVQFF. Written as DNA, the CDR3 is TGTGCCAGCAGCCGACGGGTACTAGCGGGAGGGCCTGTGGTCGTCCAGTTCTTC.

The chain links TRBV7-6 to TRBJ2-5; weak D call: TRBD1 (6 bases). Trimming cost V 1 base and J 5 bases, with 14 bases left between them. The V gene's germline CDR1 is SGHVS and CDR2 FNYEAQ. The CDR3 totals 15 residues. This CDR3 reads CASSLGTGLGETQYF. The DNA for the CDR3 is TGTGCCAGCAGCTTAGGAACAGGGTTGGGTGAGACCCAGTACTTC.

The chain carries TRBV5-1 and TRBJ1-5; 7 nucleotides line up with TRBD1. This CDR3 is built from 13 residues. With 4 bases clipped from V and 4 bases from J, the junction kept 2 bases outside the gene matches. Germline assignment: CDR1 SGHRS and CDR2 YFSETQ. CDR3 DNA: TGCGCCAGCAGCCTGGACAGGAATCAGCCCCAGCATTTT. Its translation: CASSLDRNQPQHF.

V usage is TRBV3-1 (or the pseudogene TRBV3-2) and J usage is TRBJ2-3, with 9 bases lining up with TRBD2. The trim removed 4 bases at V and 7 bases at J, leaving 9 bases unmatched. The CDR3 runs 15 residues. From germline, CDR1 is LGHDT and CDR2 YNNKEL (reference sequence). DNA of the CDR3: TGTGCCAGCAGCCCGACTAGCGGAGGAGTTAATACGCAGTATTTT. It codes for CASSPTSGGVNTQYF.

This chain uses TRBV30 with TRBJ1-3, with D unclear. V lost 0 bases, J lost 4 bases, and 4 bases lay in between. This CDR3 is built from 12 residues. Germline CDR1 reads GTSNPN; CDR2 reads SVGIG (reference sequence). CDR3 coding DNA: TGTGCCTGGAGTGTACAGGGAAACACCATATATTTT. It yields the protein CAWSVQGNTIYF.

The genes are TRBV5-4 and TRBJ1-5; 8 bases are shared with TRBD1. Per the germline V gene, CDR1 is SGHNT and CDR2 is YYREEE (reference sequence). Unmatched junction bases numbered 2, after V lost 4 bases and J lost 5 bases. CDR3 length: 13 amino acids. As DNA, the CDR3 is TGTGCCAGCAGCCCGGACAGGGATCAGCCCCAGCATTTT. Amino acid sequence: CASSPDRDQPQHF.

The chain joins TRBV7-8 to TRBJ2-3; no definite D call. CDR1 and CDR2 from the germline V gene are SGHVS and FQNEAQ. Trimming shortened V by 1 base and J by 6 bases, and 8 bases separated the two germline ends. The CDR3 has 13 amino acids. The CDR3 loop reads CASSLDLVDTQYF. DNA of the CDR3: TGTGCCAGCAGCTTAGATCTAGTCGATACGCAGTATTTT.

This clone was seen a few times. The chain has TRBV7-2 and TRBJ1-5; 11 bases are shared with TRBD1. The CDR3 is 15 amino acids. Germline V lookup: CDR1 SGHTA, CDR2 FQGNSA. V was pared by 1 base and J by 6 bases, with 2 bases of the junction left unmatched. As DNA, the CDR3 is TGTGCCAGCAGCTTAGGTGGGACAGGGGGTCAGCCCCAGCATTTT. The encoded protein is CASSLGGTGGQPQHF. Full variable domain (outside the CDR3, taken from reference TRBV7-2 and TRBJ1-5): GAGVSQSPSNKVTEKGKDVELRCDPISGHTALYWYRQSLGQGLEFLIYFQGNSAPDKSGLPSDRFSAERTGGSVSTLTIQRTQQEDSAVYLCASSLGGTGGQPQHFGDGTRLSIL.

The chain employs TRBV6-6 and TRBJ2-5, with D perhaps TRBD2 (6 bases). The CDR3 length is 14 residues. Germline lookup yields CDR1 MNHNY and CDR2 SVGAGI (reference sequence). The germline V and J ends were trimmed by 5 bases and 5 bases, with 15 bases remaining between them. CDR3 region: CASSPQAGRETQYF. The CDR3 nucleotides read TGTGCCAGCAGTCCCCAAGCGGGTCGGGAGACCCAGTACTTC.

The chain employs TRBV29-1 and TRBJ2-1, with D maybe TRBD2 (6 bases). Germline assignment: CDR1 SQVTM and CDR2 ANQGSEA. V was trimmed by 7 bases and J by 6 bases, leaving 13 bases between them. This CDR3 comprises 12 residues. The CDR3 coding sequence is TGCAGCGGGGTGGGACTGGTCAATGAGCAGTTCTTC. This translates into CSGVGLVNEQFF.